What follows are 14 T cell receptor beta chains derived from one specimen sequenced in a study of post-analysis software for immune sequencing data. General study results and limits: TRBV5-6, TRBV5-1 and TRBV20-1 were among roughly 5 TRBV segments more frequent in patients than controls.

These receptors have no known antigen. Unique molecular identifiers were present in the TCR beta cDNA libraries. MiXCR, run by TCRdb on the PCR reads, gives a single entry per CDR3 protein. The sample has approximately 360,000 distinct CDR3 sequences; approximately 33% are singletons. The sample was blood. These receptors were collected from a girl aged 5-17 years with multiple sclerosis.

The gene calls are TRBV5-1 and TRBJ1-2, with a tentative D call TRBD1 (5 bases). V dropped 0 bases and J dropped 4 bases, with 13 bases sitting between them. The CDR3 loop spans 15 amino acids. Germline values: CDR1 SGHRS, CDR2 YFSETQ. The DNA of the CDR3 is TGCGCCAGCAGCTTGGTGGGGCAGAGGGTCTATGGCTACACCTTC. It specifies CASSLVGQRVYGYTF.

This clonotype was seen a few times. This chain uses TRBV7-2 with TRBJ1-2, with D tentatively TRBD1 (6 bases). The CDR3 extends over 12 amino acids. V lost 7 bases and J lost 7, with 13 bases in between. In germline, CDR1 is SGHTA, CDR2 FQGNSA. The CDR3 is CASKRGGVGYTF. CDR3 nucleotide sequence: TGTGCCAGCAAAAGGGGGGGGGTTGGCTACACCTTC.

V usage is TRBV9 and J usage is TRBJ1-5; tentatively, D is TRBD1 (5 bases). Germline V gene lookup returns CDR1 SGDLS and CDR2 YYNGEE. The V end lost 0 bases, the J end lost 1 base, and 8 bases lay between the germline ends. The CDR3 spans 15 residues. In nucleotides, the CDR3 is TGTGCCAGCAGCGTAGGGGGACGGAGCAATCAGCCCCAGCATTTT. Protein: CASSVGGRSNQPQHF.

The gene calls are TRBV12-3 or TRBV12-4 and TRBJ2-3; D gene ambiguous. The length of the CDR3 is 13 residues. V lost 5 bases and J 8 bases, leaving 14 bases between the germline ends. The CDR3 DNA reads as TGTGCCAGCAGTCATTCTAAGTGGGGTACGCAGTATTTT. Its translation: CASSHSKWGTQYF.

The chain links TRBV6-6 to TRBJ1-2; D gene ambiguous. The V end was cut by 7 bases, the J end by 6 bases, with 15 bases between. The CDR3 covers 13 residues. Germline loops: CDR1 MNHNY, CDR2 SVGAGI (reference sequence). CDR3 residues: CASTKGSFNGYTF. DNA of the CDR3: TGTGCCAGCACTAAGGGAAGCTTTAATGGCTACACCTTC.

This clonotype was detected a few times. The chain's CDR3 is CASSTPGQGTHGYTF. The CDR3 DNA sequence: TGTGCCAGCAGTACCCCGGGACAGGGGACGCATGGCTACACCTTC. This sequence joins TRBV12-3 or TRBV12-4 and TRBJ1-2, with TRBD1 identical over 10 bases. J gave up 6 bases and V 5 bases, and 9 bases lay outside the gene matches. There are 15 residues in the CDR3.

The chain links TRBV2 to TRBJ2-2; 13 nucleotides agree with TRBD2. This CDR3 region has 19 residues. J was trimmed by 5 bases and V by 8 bases; bases with no gene match: 17. Germline CDR1 SNHLY, CDR2 FYNNEI. The chain's CDR3 is CASSLKGLAGAGGTGELFF. The CDR3 nucleotides are TGTGCCAGCTCCTTGAAAGGACTAGCGGGGGCCGGAGGGACCGGGGAGCTGTTTTTT.

The chain combines TRBV9 with TRBJ1-2; D is perhaps TRBD1 (5 bases). There are 13 residues in the CDR3. Per germline, CDR1 SGDLS and CDR2 YYNGEE. The germline V and J ends were trimmed by 3 bases and 4 bases, with 10 bases remaining between them. The CDR3 region has the DNA TGTGCCAGCAGCGGGGGACGGGGCTATGGCTACACCTTC. This encodes CASSGGRGYGYTF.

The chain joins TRBV6-6 to TRBJ1-1; tentative D call: TRBD1 (6 bases). Germline V lookup: CDR1 MNHNY, CDR2 SVGAGI (reference sequence). V was cut by 0 bases and J by 6 bases, with 14 bases left in between. This CDR3 spans 15 amino acids. In DNA, the CDR3 is TGTGCCAGCAGTTACTCGAGCAGGGGAGGTGCTGAAGCTTTCTTT. Its translation is CASSYSSRGGAEAFF.

This clonotype was seen a few times. This rearrangement joins TRBV12-3 or TRBV12-4 to TRBJ1-1, with TRBD1 matching over 8 bases. Losses at the gene ends were 4 bases for V and 4 bases for J; bases not matched to a gene: 11. This CDR3 has 16 amino acids. The CDR3: CASSSRGRFFLTEAFF. Written as DNA, the CDR3 is TGTGCCAGCAGTTCCAGGGGGCGATTTTTCCTCACTGAAGCTTTCTTT.

Note on this clonotype: A much larger clone sits a single nucleotide away, making a read error possible. The V and J genes are TRBV6-5 and TRBJ1-1, with D possibly TRBD1 on 5 matching bases. The germline gives CDR1 MNHEY, CDR2 SVGAGI. CDR3 length: 14 residues. Here the CDR3 DNA reads TGTGCCGGCAGTTACCGATCATCGGGGCCGGGAACTTTCTTT. It encodes CAGSYRSSGPGTFF.

The genes are TRBV6-6 and TRBJ2-5, with 9 bases lining up with TRBD2. CDR3 length: 14 residues. CDR1 is MNHNY, CDR2 SVGAGI, per germline (reference sequence). The J segment lost 1 base and the V segment lost 6 bases, leaving 3 bases of the junction unmatched. CDR3: CASSRLAVQETQYF. CDR3 DNA sequence: TGTGCCAGCAGCCGACTAGCGGTCCAAGAGACCCAGTACTTC.

The rearrangement uses TRBV12-3 or TRBV12-4 and TRBJ1-1; D call uncertain. The V gene lost 0 bases and the J gene lost 0 bases, with 8 bases spanning the gap. CDR3 length: 15 residues. CDR3 protein: CASSLAHSMNTEAFF. Written as DNA, the CDR3 is TGTGCCAGCAGTTTAGCGCACAGTATGAACACTGAAGCTTTCTTT.

This clonotype was detected only a few times. CDR3 residues: CASSPGQATNEKLFF. CDR3 nucleotides: TGTGCCAGCAGTCCCGGTCAGGCAACTAATGAAAAACTGTTTTTT. The chain joins TRBV5-8 to TRBJ1-4; no clear D. Trimming removed 5 bases at V and 0 bases at J, with 11 bases between. The germline gives CDR1 SGHTS, CDR2 YDEGEE. This CDR3 has 15 amino acids.